These 29 T cell receptor beta chains were all obtained from the same sample, sequenced in a study of a mutant IDH1 vaccine in newly diagnosed glioma. The data were produced by immunoSEQ multiplex PCR, yet TCRdb's version contains in-frame clones alone and is incomplete. The profile shows 40,000 to 50,000 clones, about 78% of them singletons. For these TCRs, the target antigens are not known. Time point noted: week 23, last vaccination. With topical imiquimod, each dose of the vaccine consisted of 300 ug of mutant IDH1 20-mer peptide. The sequencing used PBMCs, collected from a glioma patient whose treatment included an IDH1 peptide vaccine. The receptors originated from a woman aged 40 to 55 with glioma. Some clones in this sample may be carry-over from other donors' samples.

The V gene is TRBV29-1, the J gene TRBJ2-7; possibly TRBD1 for D (6 bases). Germline V gives CDR1 SQVTM, CDR2 ANQGSEA. The CDR3 has 11 amino acids. The germline V and J ends were trimmed by 2 bases and 4 bases, with 6 bases remaining between them. CDR3 DNA: TGCAGCGTTGAAAGGGGGTACGAGCAGTACTTC. Its protein product is CSVERGYEQYF.

The chain carries TRBV5-8 and TRBJ2-7; D ambiguous. The germline gives CDR1 SGHTS, CDR2 YDEGEE. Deletions cut 1 base from V and 4 bases from J, with 18 bases between. This CDR3 comprises 16 residues. CDR3 sequence: CASSLPYSVAAYEQYF. The CDR3 DNA reads as TGTGCCAGCAGCTTGCCGTATTCCGTGGCGGCGTACGAGCAGTACTTC.

V usage is TRBV6-5 and J usage is TRBJ2-7, with 11 positions matching TRBD1. Germline CDR1 MNHEY, CDR2 SVGAGI. CDR3 length: 15 amino acids. V was pared by 5 bases and J by 1 base, with 4 bases of the junction left unmatched. CDR3 bases: TGTGCCAGCAGTCCCGGGACAGGGGGATCCTACGAGCAGTACTTC. It codes for CASSPGTGGSYEQYF.

The V and J genes are TRBV10-3 and TRBJ1-3; D is unresolved. The germline V and J ends were trimmed by 0 bases and 5 bases, with 8 bases remaining between them. This CDR3 has 14 amino acids. Germline assignment: CDR1 ENHRY and CDR2 SYGVKD. CDR3 in amino acids: CAISESGGRNTIYF. CDR3 bases: TGTGCCATCAGTGAGTCAGGAGGGCGAAACACCATATATTTT.

This clone was counted once. The chain combines TRBV10-3 with TRBJ2-2, with D hard to call. With 4 bases removed from V and 5 bases from J, the gap between germline ends came to 2 bases. This CDR3 region has 11 residues. Germline V gene lookup returns CDR1 ENHRY and CDR2 SYGVKD. CDR3 in DNA: TGTGCCATCAGTGGGACCGGGGAGCTGTTTTTT. Amino acids: CAISGTGELFF.

The chain joins TRBV27 to TRBJ1-5, with D tentatively TRBD1 (5 bases). Germline V gene lookup returns CDR1 MNHEY and CDR2 SMNVEV (reference sequence). The CDR3 consists of 13 residues. Trimming shortened V by 4 bases and J by 4 bases, and 8 bases separated the two germline ends. CDR3: CASSSGLNQPQHF. CDR3 coding DNA: TGTGCCAGCAGTTCGGGGCTTAATCAGCCCCAGCATTTT.

The chain has TRBV6-5 and TRBJ1-2, with a weak D call TRBD1 (5 bases). CDR3 length: 14 residues. With 7 bases removed from V and 6 bases from J, the gap between germline ends came to 18 bases. The germline V gene encodes CDR1 MNHEY and CDR2 SVGAGI. CDR3 sequence: CASKLGGSDDGYTF. CDR3 sequence (DNA): TGTGCCAGCAAATTGGGGGGAAGCGATGATGGCTACACCTTC.

The V gene is TRBV6-4, the J gene TRBJ1-4, with 7 bases lining up with TRBD1. Trimming at V came to 5 bases and at J to 7 bases, leaving 10 bases not matched to a gene. The CDR3 covers 15 residues. Germline CDR1 MRHNA, CDR2 SNTAGT. The CDR3 protein is CASSPTGEVGEKLFF. Written as DNA, the CDR3 is TGTGCCAGCAGTCCCACAGGGGAAGTTGGTGAAAAACTGTTTTTT.

The chain links TRBV5-6 to TRBJ2-5; possibly TRBD1 for D (6 bases). Germline-derived CDR1 and CDR2 are SGHDT and YYEEEE. V gave up 4 bases and J gave up 6 bases, with 19 bases separating them. This CDR3 has 15 amino acids. CDR3 bases: TGTGCCAGCAGCCCGAAGGACAGAAGGATAAAGACCCAGTACTTC. Protein sequence: CASSPKDRRIKTQYF.

The J gene is TRBJ2-1, the V gene TRBV4-2, with D unresolved. Germline V lookup: CDR1 LGHNA, CDR2 YNFKEQ. V was pared by 0 bases and J by 4 bases, with 13 bases between. CDR3 length equals 16 residues. This CDR3 reads CASSQDRVLAYNEQFF. CDR3 in DNA: TGTGCCAGCAGCCAAGATCGCGTCCTGGCTTACAATGAGCAGTTCTTC.

This chain joins TRBV15 and TRBJ1-1; D possibly corresponds to TRBD1 (6 bases). Trimming cost V 3 bases and J 1 base, with 9 bases left between them. The CDR3 length is 14 residues. The germline CDR1 and CDR2 sequences are LNHNV and YYDKDF (reference sequence). The CDR3 sequence: CATSSGQRNTEAFF. The CDR3 bases are TGTGCCACCAGCAGCGGACAGAGGAACACTGAAGCTTTCTTT.

The J gene is TRBJ1-2, the V gene TRBV5-5; D perhaps matches TRBD1 (5 bases). CDR1 and CDR2 (germline): SGHKS, YYEKEE (reference sequence). This CDR3 has 13 residues. V was pared by 5 bases and J by 4 bases, with 12 bases between. The CDR3 here is CASSPGNSYGYTF. The CDR3 nucleotides are TGTGCCAGCAGTCCAGGGAATTCCTATGGCTACACCTTC.

The rearrangement uses TRBV15 and TRBJ1-1, with unresolved D. Germline CDR1 and CDR2: LNHNV and YYDKDF (reference sequence). The CDR3 length is 13 residues. V was cut by 3 bases and J by 1 base, with 6 bases left in between. The DNA of the CDR3 is TGTGCCACCAGCAGCACGGGGAACACTGAAGCTTTCTTT. This sequence encodes CATSSTGNTEAFF.

V is TRBV28 and J is TRBJ1-5; D is undetermined. Germline V CDR1 and CDR2: MDHEN, SYDVKM. Trimming stripped 6 bases from V and 0 bases from J, with 6 bases between. This CDR3 region has 13 residues. The CDR3, as DNA: TGTGCCAGCAGAAGATTTAGCAATCAGCCCCAGCATTTT. This gives the protein CASRRFSNQPQHF.

The chain combines TRBV5-1 with TRBJ2-3; 8 bases agree with TRBD1. Germline V gene sequence: CDR1 SGHRS, CDR2 YFSETQ. This CDR3 is 14 amino acids long. The V gene end was trimmed by 3 bases and the J gene end by 4 bases; junction bases not matched to a gene: 4. CDR3 in amino acids: CASSSRQGSDTQYF. CDR3 in DNA: TGCGCCAGCAGCTCCCGACAGGGGTCAGATACGCAGTATTTT.

The rearrangement links TRBV10-1 to TRBJ2-3, with 9 bases lining up with TRBD2. This CDR3 comprises 14 residues. Germline assignment: CDR1 WNHNN and CDR2 SYGVQD (reference sequence). J lost 0 bases, V lost 10 bases, and 5 bases had no gene match. CDR3 nucleotides: TGCGCCATAATAGCGGGGGCCAGCACAGATACGCAGTATTTT. Its protein product is CAIIAGASTDTQYF.

This sequence joins TRBV29-1 and TRBJ2-7; possibly TRBD1 for D (6 bases). V lost 3 bases and J lost 3, with 9 bases in between. The CDR3 extends over 12 amino acids. Germline CDR1 and CDR2: SQVTM and ANQGSEA. CDR3 coding DNA: TGCAGCGTTGAGGCAGGGGACTACGAGCAGTACTTC. Translation: CSVEAGDYEQYF.

Only a few counts were recorded for this clone. The chain has TRBV11-2 and TRBJ1-3; D remains unclear. Trimming left V 0 bases short and J 2 bases short, with 5 bases between. CDR3 length: 14 residues. The germline V gene has CDR1 SGHAT and CDR2 FQNNGV. CDR3: CASSLERTGNTIYF. DNA for the CDR3: TGTGCCAGCAGCTTAGAACGGACTGGAAACACCATATATTTT.

The chain has TRBV7-6 and TRBJ2-7; D ambiguous. V lost 6 bases, J lost 0 bases, and 18 bases lay in between. The germline gives CDR1 SGHVS, CDR2 FNYEAQ. The CDR3 spans 16 residues. CDR3 in DNA: TGTGCCAGCAGAATTAGTTATGCGGAGAGCTCCTACGAGCAGTACTTC. This codes for CASRISYAESSYEQYF. The full variable domain, rest sourced from reference TRBV7-6 and TRBJ2-7, is GAGVSQSPRYKVTKRGQDVALRCDPISGHVSLYWYRQALGQGPEFLTYFNYEAQQDKSGLPNDRFSAERPEGSISTLTIQRTEQRDSAMYRCASRISYAESSYEQYFGPGTRLTVT.

CDR3 nucleotide sequence: TGTGCCAGCAGTGCCCTCGGCCTAGCCAGAGCAGATACGCAGTATTTT. This encodes CASSALGLARADTQYF. This sequence joins TRBV6-1 and TRBJ2-3, with D possibly TRBD2 on 5 matching bases. Germline V gene sequence: CDR1 MNHNS, CDR2 SASEGT. The germline V and J ends were trimmed by 4 bases and 4 bases, with 18 bases remaining between them. This CDR3 comprises 16 residues.

The rearrangement joins TRBV19 to TRBJ2-5; D might be TRBD1 (5 bases). The CDR3 covers 11 residues. The V gene lost 6 bases and the J gene lost 5 bases, with 7 bases spanning the gap. The germline V gene encodes CDR1 LNHDA and CDR2 SQIVND (reference sequence). CDR3 sequence (DNA): TGTGCCAGTAGCCGACAGGAGACCCAGTACTTC. Its translation is CASSRQETQYF.

This clone is labeled as medium-sized (0.01 to 0.1%). This sequence joins TRBV9 and TRBJ2-3; 7 positions agree with TRBD1. Looked up from germline, CDR1 is SGDLS and CDR2 is YYNGEE. The CDR3 is made up of 16 amino acids. Germline trimming cut 1 base from V and 0 bases from J; bases unmatched to any gene: 5. The DNA for the CDR3 is TGTGCCAGCAGCGTATACTACAGGGGAAGCACAGATACGCAGTATTTT. Translation: CASSVYYRGSTDTQYF.

CDR3 sequence reads: CASKRQGGLVDTQYF. As DNA, the CDR3 is TGTGCCAGCAAAAGACAGGGGGGATTGGTGGATACGCAGTATTTT. The V and J genes are TRBV6-4 and TRBJ2-3; 9 bases are shared with TRBD1. The CDR3 is 15 residues long. The germline V gene has CDR1 MRHNA and CDR2 SNTAGT. Unmatched junction bases numbered 11, after V lost 7 bases and J lost 6 bases.

The chain joins TRBV11-3 to TRBJ1-6, with D unresolved. CDR3 length: 15 amino acids. Germline CDR1 SGHNT, CDR2 YENEEA. V was trimmed by 1 base and J by 0 bases, leaving 4 bases between them. CDR3 bases: TGTGCCAGCAGCTTAGGGAGCTCCTATAATTCACCCCTCCACTTT. Its protein product is CASSLGSSYNSPLHF.

The chain employs TRBV4-3 and TRBJ2-6; D unclear. Germline V gives CDR1 LGHNA, CDR2 YSLEER. Trimming took 6 bases from V and 0 from J, leaving 15 bases between them. This CDR3 is built from 17 residues. CDR3 loop: CASRQSLSLSGANVLTF. CDR3 nucleotides: TGCGCCAGCAGGCAGAGTCTGAGTCTCTCTGGGGCCAACGTCCTGACTTTC.

The gene calls are TRBV15 and TRBJ1-3, with 7 bases aligning to TRBD1. This CDR3 has 12 amino acids. V lost 7 bases and J lost 4; bases outside the gene matches: 1. Germline CDR1 LNHNV, CDR2 YYDKDF (reference sequence). In DNA, the CDR3 is TGTGCCACCAAGGGGGCGGGAAACACCATATATTTT. It specifies CATKGAGNTIYF.

This clone showed up just a few times. V usage is TRBV2 and J usage is TRBJ1-1, with 8 bases that match TRBD1. This CDR3 is built from 13 residues. Germline CDR1 SNHLY, CDR2 FYNNEI. The junction had 5 bases not matched to a gene; V was cut back by 4 bases and J by 7 bases. CDR3 DNA: TGTGCCAGCAGTGGACAGGGGCGTGATGAAGCTTTCTTT. Its protein is CASSGQGRDEAFF.

The chain combines TRBV7-2 with TRBJ1-1; D is undetermined. V gave up 2 bases and J gave up 12 bases, with 13 bases separating them. The CDR3 runs 12 residues. Germline V gene data show CDR1 as SGHTA and CDR2 as FQGNSA. The CDR3 here is CASSLQGTAPFF. DNA of the CDR3: TGTGCCAGCAGCTTACAAGGAACAGCTCCTTTCTTT.

The chain links TRBV9 to TRBJ1-1; D is undetermined. CDR1 SGDLS and CDR2 YYNGEE come from the germline V gene. The V and J ends lost 3 bases and 8 bases respectively, with 11 bases between them. This CDR3 spans 12 amino acids. The CDR3 DNA reads TGTGCCAGCAGCGCAAACAGTGGCGAAGCTTTCTTT. This gives the protein CASSANSGEAFF.